This T cell receptor (beta chain) comes out of a study of cytomegalovirus exposure and HLA in healthy donors. Whole-study context: HLA-typed donors were the source of about 85 million unique TCRs, which an early data release held. Findings and caveats of the study: Later, TCR association rates were found to vary by HLA locus, highest for DRB1 and lowest for HLA-C. As was reported, the classifier diagnosed cytomegalovirus status with high specificity and sensitivity. Among the most significant clusters, several appeared linked to common viral pathogens in a later analysis.

A remark on this clone: What it binds is unknown.

Researchers ran the PCR with 60 Vbeta and 13 Jbeta primers. Sequenced by immunoSEQ multiplex PCR; TCRdb stores in-frame clones only, minus some. The sample lists some 120,000 clones, 80% occurring once. The CDR3 is made up of 16 amino acids. Per the germline V gene, CDR1 is SGHRS and CDR2 is YFSETQ. The V and J ends lost 1 base and 7 bases respectively, with 17 bases between them. The sequenced material came from PBMCs. The chain joins TRBV5-1 to TRBJ2-2; D might be TRBD1 (5 bases). The clonotype was recovered from a man in his forties or fifties in good health and CMV-seronegative. DNA for the CDR3: TGCGCCAGCAGCTTGAACAGGCCACAGTTGGGCGGGGAGCTGTTTTTT. It specifies CASSLNRPQLGGELFF. Full variable domain (remainder filled in from reference TRBV5-1 and TRBJ2-2): KAGVTQTPRYLIKTRGQQVTLSCSPISGHRSVSWYQQTPGQGLQFLFEYFSETQRNKGNFPGRFSGRQFSNSRSEMNVSTLELGDSALYLCASSLNRPQLGGELFFGEGSRLTVL.